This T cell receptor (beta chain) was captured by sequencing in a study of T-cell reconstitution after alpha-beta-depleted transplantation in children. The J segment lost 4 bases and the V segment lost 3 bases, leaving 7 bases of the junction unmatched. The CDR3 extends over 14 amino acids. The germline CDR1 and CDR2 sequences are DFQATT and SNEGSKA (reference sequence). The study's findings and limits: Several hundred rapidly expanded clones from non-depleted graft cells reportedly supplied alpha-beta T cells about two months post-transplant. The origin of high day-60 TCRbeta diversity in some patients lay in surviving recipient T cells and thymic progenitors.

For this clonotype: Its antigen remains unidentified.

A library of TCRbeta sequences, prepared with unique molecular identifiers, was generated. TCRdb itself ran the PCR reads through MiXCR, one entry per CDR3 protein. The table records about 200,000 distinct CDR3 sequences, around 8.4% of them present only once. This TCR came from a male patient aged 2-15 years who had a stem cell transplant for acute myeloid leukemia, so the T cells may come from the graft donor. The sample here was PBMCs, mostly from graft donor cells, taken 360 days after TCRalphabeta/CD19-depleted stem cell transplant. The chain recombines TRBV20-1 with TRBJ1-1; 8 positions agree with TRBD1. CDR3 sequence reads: CSARRTGMGTEAFF. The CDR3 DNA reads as TGCAGTGCTAGGAGGACAGGGATGGGCACTGAAGCTTTCTTT.